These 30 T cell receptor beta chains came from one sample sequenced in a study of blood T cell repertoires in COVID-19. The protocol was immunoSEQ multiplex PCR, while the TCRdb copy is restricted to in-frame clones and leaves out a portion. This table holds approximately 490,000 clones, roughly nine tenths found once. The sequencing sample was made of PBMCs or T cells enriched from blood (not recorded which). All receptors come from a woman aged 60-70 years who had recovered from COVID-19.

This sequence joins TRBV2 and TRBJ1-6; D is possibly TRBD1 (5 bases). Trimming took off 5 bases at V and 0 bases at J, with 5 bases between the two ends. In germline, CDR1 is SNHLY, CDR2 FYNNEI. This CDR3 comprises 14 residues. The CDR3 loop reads CASSRGSYNSPLHF. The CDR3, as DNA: TGTGCCAGCAGTAGGGGCTCCTATAATTCACCCCTCCACTTT.

The CDR3 sequence: CASSQGGQPTSYSNQPQHF. Here the CDR3 DNA reads TGCGCCAGCAGCCAAGGGGGACAGCCGACCTCTTATAGCAATCAGCCCCAGCATTTT. The J gene is TRBJ1-5, the V gene TRBV4-1; 7 nucleotides line up with TRBD1. In germline, CDR1 is MGHRA, CDR2 YSYEKL. The J segment lost 0 bases and the V segment lost 1 base, leaving 12 bases of the junction unmatched. This CDR3 is built from 19 residues.

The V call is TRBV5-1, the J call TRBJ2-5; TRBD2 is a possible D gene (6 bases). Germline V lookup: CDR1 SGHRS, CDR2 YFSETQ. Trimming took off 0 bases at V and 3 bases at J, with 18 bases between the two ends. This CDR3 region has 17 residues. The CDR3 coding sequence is TGCGCCAGCAGCTTGGCGGACTTAAGCGGGCTAAAAGAGACCCAGTACTTC. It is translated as CASSLADLSGLKETQYF.

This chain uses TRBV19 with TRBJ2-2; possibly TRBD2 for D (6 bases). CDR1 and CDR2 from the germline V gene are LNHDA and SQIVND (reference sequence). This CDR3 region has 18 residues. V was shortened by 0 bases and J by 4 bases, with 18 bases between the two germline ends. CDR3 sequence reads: CASSIETAGARPTGELFF. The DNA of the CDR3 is TGTGCCAGTAGTATAGAAACAGCGGGCGCGAGGCCCACCGGGGAGCTGTTTTTT. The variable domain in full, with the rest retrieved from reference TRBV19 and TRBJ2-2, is DGGITQSPKYLFRKEGQNVTLSCEQNLNHDAMYWYRQDPGQGLRLIYYSQIVNDFQKGDIAEGYSVSREKKESFPLTVTSAQKNPTAFYLCASSIETAGARPTGELFFGEGSRLTVL.

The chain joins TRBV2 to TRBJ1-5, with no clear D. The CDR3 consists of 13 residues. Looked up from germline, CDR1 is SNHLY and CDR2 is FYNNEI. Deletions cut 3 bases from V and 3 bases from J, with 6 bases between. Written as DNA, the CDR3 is TGTGCCAGCAGTGAGGGCCCCAATCAGCCCCAGCATTTT. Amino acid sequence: CASSEGPNQPQHF.

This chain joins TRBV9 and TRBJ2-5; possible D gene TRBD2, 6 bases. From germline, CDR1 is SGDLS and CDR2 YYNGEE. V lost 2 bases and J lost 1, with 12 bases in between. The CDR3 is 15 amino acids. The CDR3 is CASSVRGGPQETQYF. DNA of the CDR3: TGTGCCAGCAGCGTCCGGGGAGGCCCCCAAGAGACCCAGTACTTC.

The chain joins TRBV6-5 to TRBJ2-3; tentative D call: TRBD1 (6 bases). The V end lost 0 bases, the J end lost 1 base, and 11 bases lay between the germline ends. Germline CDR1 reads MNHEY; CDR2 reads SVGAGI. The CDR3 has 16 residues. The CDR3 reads CASSYSPGVGTDTQYF. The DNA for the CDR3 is TGTGCCAGCAGTTACTCGCCAGGGGTGGGCACAGATACGCAGTATTTT.

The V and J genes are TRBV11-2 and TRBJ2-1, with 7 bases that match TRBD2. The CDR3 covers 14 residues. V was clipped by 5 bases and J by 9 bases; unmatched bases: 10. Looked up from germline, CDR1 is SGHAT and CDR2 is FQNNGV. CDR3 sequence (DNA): TGTGCCAGCAGCATCTATACTAGCGAGGGTGAGCAGTTCTTC. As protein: CASSIYTSEGEQFF.

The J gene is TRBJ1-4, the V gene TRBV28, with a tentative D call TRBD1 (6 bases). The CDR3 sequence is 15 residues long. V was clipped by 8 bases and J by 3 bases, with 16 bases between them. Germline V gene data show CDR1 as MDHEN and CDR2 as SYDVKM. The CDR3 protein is CASGNFGQPNEKLFF. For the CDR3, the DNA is TGTGCCAGCGGAAATTTCGGACAGCCTAATGAAAAACTGTTTTTT.

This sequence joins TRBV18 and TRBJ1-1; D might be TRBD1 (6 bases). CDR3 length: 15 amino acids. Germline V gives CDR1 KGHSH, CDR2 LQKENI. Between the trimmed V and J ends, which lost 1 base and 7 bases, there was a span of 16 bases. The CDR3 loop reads CASSPRDTSGGEAFF. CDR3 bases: TGTGCCAGCTCACCACGGGACACATCCGGAGGTGAAGCTTTCTTT.

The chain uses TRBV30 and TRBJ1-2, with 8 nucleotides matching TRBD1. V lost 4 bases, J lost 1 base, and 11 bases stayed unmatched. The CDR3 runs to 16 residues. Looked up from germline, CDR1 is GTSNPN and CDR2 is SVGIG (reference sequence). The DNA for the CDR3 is TGTGCCTGGAACCCCCGGGACAGGCCATTTAACTATGGCTACACCTTC. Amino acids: CAWNPRDRPFNYGYTF.

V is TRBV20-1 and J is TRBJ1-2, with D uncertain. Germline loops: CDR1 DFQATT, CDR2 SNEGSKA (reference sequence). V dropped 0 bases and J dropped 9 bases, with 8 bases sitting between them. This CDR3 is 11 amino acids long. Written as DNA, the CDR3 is TGCAGTGCTAGAGAAAGCAGGAGCTACACCTTC. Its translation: CSARESRSYTF.

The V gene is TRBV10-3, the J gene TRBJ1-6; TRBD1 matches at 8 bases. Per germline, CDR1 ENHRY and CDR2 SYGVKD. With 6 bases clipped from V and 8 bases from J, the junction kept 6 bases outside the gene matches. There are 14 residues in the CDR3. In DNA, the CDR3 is TGTGCCATCAGAAGGACAGGGTCGGATTCACCCCTCCACTTT. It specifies CAIRRTGSDSPLHF.

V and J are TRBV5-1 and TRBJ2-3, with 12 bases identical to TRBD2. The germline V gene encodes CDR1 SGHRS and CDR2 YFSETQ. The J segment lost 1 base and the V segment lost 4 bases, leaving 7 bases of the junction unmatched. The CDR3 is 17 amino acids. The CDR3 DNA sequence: TGCGCCAGCAGCGCCCTAGCGGGGGGGCCGGGCACAGATACGCAGTATTTT. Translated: CASSALAGGPGTDTQYF.

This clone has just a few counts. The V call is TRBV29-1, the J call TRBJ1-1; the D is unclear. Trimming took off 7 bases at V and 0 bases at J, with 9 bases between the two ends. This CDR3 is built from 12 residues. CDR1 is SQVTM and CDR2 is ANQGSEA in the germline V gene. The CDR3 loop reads CSGGSLNTEAFF. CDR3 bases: TGCAGCGGAGGAAGCTTGAACACTGAAGCTTTCTTT.

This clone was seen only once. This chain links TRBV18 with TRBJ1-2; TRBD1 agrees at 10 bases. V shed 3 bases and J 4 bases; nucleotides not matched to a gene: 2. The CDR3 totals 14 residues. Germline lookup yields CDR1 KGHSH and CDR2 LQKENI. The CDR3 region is CASSPRDRGYGYTF. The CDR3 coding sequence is TGTGCCAGCTCACCCAGGGACAGGGGCTATGGCTACACCTTC.

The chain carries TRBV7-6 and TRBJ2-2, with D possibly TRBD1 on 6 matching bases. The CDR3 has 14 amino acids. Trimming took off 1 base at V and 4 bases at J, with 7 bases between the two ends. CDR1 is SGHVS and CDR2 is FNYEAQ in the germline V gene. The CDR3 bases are TGTGCCAGCAGCTTAGGGACAGCCACCGGGGAGCTGTTTTTT. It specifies CASSLGTATGELFF.

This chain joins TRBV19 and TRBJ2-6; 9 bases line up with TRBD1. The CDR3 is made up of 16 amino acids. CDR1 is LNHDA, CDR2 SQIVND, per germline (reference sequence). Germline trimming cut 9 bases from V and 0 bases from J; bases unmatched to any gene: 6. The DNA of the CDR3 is TGTGCCAGCGACAGGGGGTTAAGCTCTGGGGCCAACGTCCTGACTTTC. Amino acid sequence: CASDRGLSSGANVLTF.

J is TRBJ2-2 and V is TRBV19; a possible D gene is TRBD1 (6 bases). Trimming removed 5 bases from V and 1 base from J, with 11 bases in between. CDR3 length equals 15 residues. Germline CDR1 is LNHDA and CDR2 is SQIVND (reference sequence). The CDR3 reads CASSPGQKNTGELFF. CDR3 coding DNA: TGTGCCAGTAGTCCTGGACAGAAGAACACCGGGGAGCTGTTTTTT.

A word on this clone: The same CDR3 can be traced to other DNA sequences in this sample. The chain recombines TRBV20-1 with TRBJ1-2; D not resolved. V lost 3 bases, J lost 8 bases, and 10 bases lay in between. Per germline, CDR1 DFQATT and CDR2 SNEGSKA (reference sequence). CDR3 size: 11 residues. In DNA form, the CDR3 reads TGCAGTGCTAGTCTCCTGAGAGGCTACACCTTC. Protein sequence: CSASLLRGYTF.

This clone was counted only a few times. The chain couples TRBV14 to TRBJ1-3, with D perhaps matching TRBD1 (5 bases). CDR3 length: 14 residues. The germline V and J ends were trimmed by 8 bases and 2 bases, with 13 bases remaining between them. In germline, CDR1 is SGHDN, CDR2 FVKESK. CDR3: CASGPGVTGNTIYF. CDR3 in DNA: TGTGCCAGCGGGCCGGGGGTGACTGGAAACACCATATATTTT.

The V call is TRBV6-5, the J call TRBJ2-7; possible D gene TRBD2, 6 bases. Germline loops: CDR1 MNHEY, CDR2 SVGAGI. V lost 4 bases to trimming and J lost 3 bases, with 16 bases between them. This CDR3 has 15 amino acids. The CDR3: CASSSGWGVDYEQYF. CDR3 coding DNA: TGTGCCAGCAGTTCCGGTTGGGGGGTCGACTACGAGCAGTACTTC.

The CDR3 sequence: CASSPGEVNTEAFF. The CDR3 nucleotides are TGCGCCAGCAGCCCGGGTGAGGTGAACACTGAAGCTTTCTTT. The chain uses TRBV5-1 and TRBJ1-1; D is uncertain. Germline V gene lookup returns CDR1 SGHRS and CDR2 YFSETQ. CDR3 length equals 14 residues. V was clipped by 4 bases and J by 0 bases, with 10 bases between them.

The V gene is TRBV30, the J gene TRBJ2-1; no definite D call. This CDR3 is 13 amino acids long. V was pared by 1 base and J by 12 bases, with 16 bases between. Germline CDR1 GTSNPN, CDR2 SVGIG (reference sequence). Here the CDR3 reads CAWSAPPQVWQFF. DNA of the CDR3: TGTGCCTGGAGTGCCCCCCCACAAGTCTGGCAGTTCTTC.

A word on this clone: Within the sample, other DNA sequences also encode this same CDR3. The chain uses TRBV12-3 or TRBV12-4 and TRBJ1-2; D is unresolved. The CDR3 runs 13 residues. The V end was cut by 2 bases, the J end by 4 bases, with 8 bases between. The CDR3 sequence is CASSLNRAYGYTF. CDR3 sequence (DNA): TGTGCCAGCAGTTTAAACAGAGCCTATGGCTACACCTTC.

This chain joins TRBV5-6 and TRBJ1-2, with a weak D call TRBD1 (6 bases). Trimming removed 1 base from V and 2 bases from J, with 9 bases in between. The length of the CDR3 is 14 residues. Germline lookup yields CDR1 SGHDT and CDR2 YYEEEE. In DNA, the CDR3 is TGTGCCAGCAGCTTGAGGCAGGGGAACTATGGCTACACCTTC. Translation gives CASSLRQGNYGYTF.

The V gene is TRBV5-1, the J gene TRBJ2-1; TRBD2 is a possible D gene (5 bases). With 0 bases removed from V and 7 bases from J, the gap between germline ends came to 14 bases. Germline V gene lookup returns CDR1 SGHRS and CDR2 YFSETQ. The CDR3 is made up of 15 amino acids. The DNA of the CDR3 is TGCGCCAGCAGCTTGGCGTCTCCCCCGGGGAATGAGCAGTTCTTC. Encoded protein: CASSLASPPGNEQFF.

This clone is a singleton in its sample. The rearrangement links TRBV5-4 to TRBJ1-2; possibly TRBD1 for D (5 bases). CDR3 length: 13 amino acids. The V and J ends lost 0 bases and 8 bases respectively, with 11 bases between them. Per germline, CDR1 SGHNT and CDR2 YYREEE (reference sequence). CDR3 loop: CASSLAGRGGYTF. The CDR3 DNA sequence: TGTGCCAGCAGCTTGGCCGGGAGGGGCGGCTACACCTTC.

As DNA, the CDR3 is TGCGCCAGCAGCCCCCGACTAGCGGGGGAGGACGAGCAGTACTTC. It codes for CASSPRLAGEDEQYF. The chain links TRBV4-1 to TRBJ2-7; TRBD2 aligns across 12 bases. V lost 4 bases, J lost 5 bases, and 6 bases stayed unmatched. The CDR3 extends over 15 amino acids. Germline CDR1 reads MGHRA; CDR2 reads YSYEKL.

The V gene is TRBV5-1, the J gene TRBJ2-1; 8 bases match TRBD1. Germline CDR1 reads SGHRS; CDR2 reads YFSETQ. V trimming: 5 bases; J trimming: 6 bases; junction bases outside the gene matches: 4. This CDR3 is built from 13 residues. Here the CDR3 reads CASRLQGGNEQFF. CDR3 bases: TGCGCCAGCAGGTTACAGGGGGGCAATGAGCAGTTCTTC. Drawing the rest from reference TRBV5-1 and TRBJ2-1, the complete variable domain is KAGVTQTPRYLIKTRGQQVTLSCSPISGHRSVSWYQQTPGQGLQFLFEYFSETQRNKGNFPGRFSGRQFSNSRSEMNVSTLELGDSALYLCASRLQGGNEQFFGPGTRLTVL.